A single sample gave rise to the 6 T cell receptor beta chains below, sequenced in a study of post-analysis software for immune sequencing data. Study-level results: Four to six TRBV segments (TRBV5-6, TRBV5-1 and TRBV20-1 among them) occurred more frequently in patients than in controls.

The antigens these receptors bind are not known. Tagging with unique molecular identifiers was a feature of the TCR beta cDNA libraries. MiXCR, run by TCRdb on the PCR reads, gives a single entry per CDR3 protein. This table holds 450,000 or so distinct CDR3 sequences, under 55% found once. Material for sequencing was blood. These receptors all come from a girl aged 5-17 years with multiple sclerosis.

This clonotype has more than one count but fewer than ten. The chain joins TRBV5-1 to TRBJ2-7, with 12 bases fitting TRBD2. There are 16 residues in the CDR3. With V trimmed by 4 bases and J by 7 bases, 12 bases remained unmatched. In germline, CDR1 is SGHRS, CDR2 YFSETQ. The CDR3 DNA sequence: TGCGCCAGCAGCCCAAGGGAGCTAGCGGGAGGGCCGGAGCAGTACTTC. Protein product: CASSPRELAGGPEQYF.

This clonotype was counted between two and nine times. The chain recombines TRBV5-5 with TRBJ2-4; 7 bases match TRBD1. The CDR3 covers 15 residues. Losses at the gene ends were 1 base for V and 2 bases for J; bases not matched to a gene: 3. CDR1 is SGHKS, CDR2 YYEKEE, per germline (reference sequence). In DNA form, the CDR3 reads TGTGCCAGCAGCTTGACAGGGGTGACCAAAAACATTCAGTACTTC. Protein product: CASSLTGVTKNIQYF.

This clonotype was observed a handful of times. J is TRBJ2-5 and V is TRBV29-1; tentatively, D is TRBD2 (5 bases). Germline CDR1 SQVTM, CDR2 ANQGSEA. This CDR3 is built from 13 residues. V shed 6 bases and J shed 7 bases, with 18 bases lying between them. The CDR3 is CSVGLGQEATQYF. As DNA, the CDR3 is TGCAGCGTCGGACTCGGGCAGGAAGCGACCCAGTACTTC.

The chain is built from TRBV21-1 and TRBJ2-1. TRBV21-1 corresponds to a pseudogene. There are 16 residues in the CDR3. The CDR3 loop is CASSKKDQGPYNEQFF. The CDR3 nucleotides are TGTGCCAGCAGCAAAAAGGACCAGGGCCCCTACAATGAGCAGTTCTTC.

As regards this clonotype: This clone may be a read error of a much larger clone one base away. The gene calls are TRBV7-9 and TRBJ2-7; D gene uncertain. The germline V gene has CDR1 SEHNR and CDR2 FQNEAQ (reference sequence). This CDR3 is built from 12 residues. CDR3 sequence: CASSLGGNEQDF. The DNA of the CDR3 is TGTGCCAGCAGCTTAGGGGGTAACGAGCAGGACTTC.

V is TRBV6-5 and J is TRBJ1-1, with D tentatively TRBD1 (5 bases). Trimming took off 4 bases at V and 3 bases at J, with 15 bases between the two ends. In germline, CDR1 is MNHEY, CDR2 SVGAGI. CDR3 size: 15 residues. In DNA form, the CDR3 reads TGTGCCAGCAGTTCCCGAGGAGGGGTGGACACTGAAGCTTTCTTT. Its protein is CASSSRGGVDTEAFF.